These 30 T cell receptor beta chains share one sample of origin, sequenced in a study of OX40 agonist ivuxolimab in advanced cancers. Method: immunoSEQ multiplex PCR; TCRdb's copy keeps in-frame clones and lacks some. The sample holds 65,000 to 90,000 clones; over 75% are singletons and the top ten take 0.5% to 0.55%. Sequences were derived from CD4+ or CD8+ T cells sorted from blood, sampled in a trial of the OX40 agonist ivuxolimab. These receptors were taken from an adult with an advanced solid tumor such as melanoma, head and neck, liver or kidney cancer.

This clone was observed a single time. The chain employs TRBV5-1 and TRBJ2-1; 9 bases line up with TRBD2. The CDR3 has 16 amino acids. With 1 base clipped from V and 8 bases from J, the junction kept 10 bases outside the gene matches. The germline CDR1 and CDR2 sequences are SGHRS and YFSETQ. The CDR3 here is CASSLFRREGGDEQFF. The CDR3 DNA sequence: TGCGCCAGCAGCTTGTTTCGGCGGGAGGGAGGAGATGAGCAGTTCTTC.

The chain links TRBV7-9 to TRBJ2-7; no definite D call. The CDR3 loop spans 12 amino acids. Germline CDR1 is SEHNR and CDR2 is FQNEAQ (reference sequence). The V gene lost 4 bases and the J gene lost 3 bases, with 7 bases spanning the gap. CDR3 DNA sequence: TGTGCCAGCAGCTCGTGGGACTACGAGCAGTACTTC. Its protein is CASSSWDYEQYF. The variable domain in full, completed from reference TRBV7-9 and TRBJ2-7, reads DTGVSQNPRHKITKRGQNVTFRCDPISEHNRLYWYRQTLGQGPEFLTYFQNEAQLEKSRLLSDRFSAERPKGSFSTLEIQRTEQGDSAMYLCASSSWDYEQYFGPGTRLTVT.

The rearrangement links TRBV6-5 to TRBJ2-5; 7 positions agree with TRBD1. The germline CDR1 and CDR2 sequences are MNHEY and SVGAGI. The CDR3 is 14 amino acids. J was trimmed by 3 bases and V by 6 bases; bases with no gene match: 7. This chain's CDR3 is CASRRDRAEETQYF. The CDR3, as DNA: TGTGCCAGCAGACGCGACAGGGCCGAAGAGACCCAGTACTTC.

The chain employs TRBV19 and TRBJ2-1; 7 bases align to TRBD2. The V gene end was trimmed by 1 base and the J gene end by 6 bases; junction bases not matched to a gene: 6. CDR1 and CDR2 (germline): LNHDA, SQIVND (reference sequence). The CDR3 totals 15 residues. The CDR3 DNA is TGTGCCAGTAGTATAGGTGGCGGGAGAAGCAATGAGCAGTTCTTC. It is translated as CASSIGGGRSNEQFF.

With regard to this clone: Additional DNA sequences in this sample encode the identical CDR3. The chain combines TRBV5-1 with TRBJ2-3; possible D gene TRBD2, 5 bases. Germline V gene lookup returns CDR1 SGHRS and CDR2 YFSETQ. The CDR3 is made up of 12 amino acids. Trimming pared 2 bases from V and 6 bases from J, leaving 7 bases between. In DNA form, the CDR3 reads TGCGCCAGCAGCTTAGTAGCGGATACGCAGTATTTT. Translation: CASSLVADTQYF.

The rearrangement uses TRBV7-2 and TRBJ2-5; 7 bases are a match to TRBD1. Germline trimming cut 3 bases from V and 13 bases from J; bases unmatched to any gene: 11. From germline, CDR1 is SGHTA and CDR2 FQGNSA. The CDR3 is 13 amino acids. The CDR3 DNA sequence: TGTGCCAGCAGCTTCAACCCGGGACAGCCCTTGTACTTC. Its protein is CASSFNPGQPLYF. The full variable domain, its missing parts supplied by reference TRBV7-2 and TRBJ2-5, is GAGVSQSPSNKVTEKGKDVELRCDPISGHTALYWYRQSLGQGLEFLIYFQGNSAPDKSGLPSDRFSAERTGGSVSTLTIQRTQQEDSAVYLCASSFNPGQPLYFGPGTRLLVL.

The CDR3 DNA reads as TGTGCCAGCAGCTTAGGGAGACAGGGCGATGGCTACACCTTC. This sequence encodes CASSLGRQGDGYTF. This chain connects TRBV7-2 to TRBJ1-2; 7 bases fit TRBD1. After removal of 1 base from V and 6 bases from J, the junction contained 5 bases not matched to a gene. The germline V gene has CDR1 SGHTA and CDR2 FQGNSA. This CDR3 is 14 amino acids long.

A single count supports this clone. The chain joins TRBV5-4 to TRBJ2-7, with a weak D call TRBD2 (6 bases). Trimming removed 0 bases from V and 2 bases from J, with 12 bases in between. Germline V gene sequence: CDR1 SGHNT, CDR2 YYREEE (reference sequence). The CDR3 loop spans 15 amino acids. The CDR3 DNA is TGTGCCAGCAGCTTGGGGGGGGACCTTACCTACGAGCAGTACTTC. It translates to CASSLGGDLTYEQYF.

This chain links TRBV2 with TRBJ2-3; the D gene is possibly TRBD1 (5 bases). Germline V lookup: CDR1 SNHLY, CDR2 FYNNEI. Trimming removed 5 bases from V and 3 bases from J, with 6 bases in between. The CDR3 extends over 12 amino acids. Here the CDR3 reads CASSRQTDTQYF. The CDR3 DNA sequence: TGTGCCAGCAGTCGACAGACAGATACGCAGTATTTT.

The chain combines TRBV28 with TRBJ2-6, with D maybe TRBD1 (6 bases). Trimming left V 6 bases short and J 1 base short, with 16 bases between. From germline, CDR1 is MDHEN and CDR2 SYDVKM. The length of the CDR3 is 17 residues. DNA of the CDR3: TGTGCCAGCAGAACCTTCGGACAGACATCTGGGGCCAACGTCCTGACTTTC. Its translation is CASRTFGQTSGANVLTF.

The CDR3 spells CASTLGGNDEQYF. Here the CDR3 DNA reads TGTGCCAGCACCCTTGGGGGGAATGACGAGCAGTACTTC. This sequence joins TRBV7-8 and TRBJ2-7; D is possibly TRBD2 (6 bases). V shed 7 bases and J shed 5 bases, with 15 bases lying between them. Germline CDR1 reads SGHVS; CDR2 reads FQNEAQ. The CDR3 spans 13 residues.

The V call is TRBV7-9, the J call TRBJ2-7; weak D call: TRBD1 (6 bases). With 3 bases removed from V and 6 bases from J, the gap between germline ends came to 15 bases. The germline CDR1 and CDR2 sequences are SEHNR and FQNEAQ (reference sequence). This CDR3 contains 14 residues. As DNA, the CDR3 is TGTGCCAGCAGCTTCGTGCCAGGGGCAGGCGAGCAGTACTTC. Its protein product is CASSFVPGAGEQYF.

The chain carries TRBV7-3 and TRBJ2-5; TRBD2 matches 15 bases. This CDR3 is 15 amino acids long. Per germline, CDR1 SGHTA and CDR2 FQGTGA. J was trimmed by 4 bases and V by 5 bases; bases with no gene match: 2. CDR3 sequence: CASSKGLAGGETQYF. The DNA of the CDR3 is TGTGCCAGCAGCAAGGGACTAGCGGGAGGAGAGACCCAGTACTTC.

V usage is TRBV18 and J usage is TRBJ1-1, with TRBD1 identical over 7 bases. Germline V gene data show CDR1 as KGHSH and CDR2 as LQKENI. CDR3 length: 15 residues. V shed 1 base and J 5 bases; nucleotides not matched to a gene: 7. The CDR3, as DNA: TGTGCCAGCTCACCACAACACAGGGGAGGAACTGAAGCTTTCTTT. Its translation is CASSPQHRGGTEAFF.

CDR3 nucleotides: TGCGCCAGCAGCCAAGACCCCGCCGCTAGCACAGATACGCAGTATTTT. It encodes CASSQDPAASTDTQYF. The chain couples TRBV4-3 to TRBJ2-3, with unresolved D. This CDR3 is 16 amino acids long. Germline V lookup: CDR1 LGHNA, CDR2 YSLEER. Trimming took 0 bases from V and 0 from J, leaving 10 bases between them.

CDR3 sequence (DNA): TGCAGCGCGCGACAGGGGGCCCGTTTCACAGATACGCAGTATTTT. It encodes CSARQGARFTDTQYF. The chain has TRBV29-1 and TRBJ2-3; 10 bases are shared with TRBD1. The CDR3 length is 15 residues. Germline V gene sequence: CDR1 SQVTM, CDR2 ANQGSEA. V shed 7 bases and J 2 bases; nucleotides not matched to a gene: 9.

The V gene is TRBV12-2, the J gene TRBJ2-1; TRBD2, the table's D call, was not compared with the DNA. TRBV12-2 is assigned pseudogene status. This CDR3 has 16 residues. The CDR3 protein is CASRLADSGFYNEQFF. The CDR3 DNA reads as TGTGCAAGTCGCTTAGCGGATAGCGGGTTTTACAATGAGCAGTTCTTC.

V gene TRBV9 combines with J gene TRBJ2-2; maybe TRBD1 (6 bases). Trimming shortened V by 2 bases and J by 4 bases, and 9 bases separated the two germline ends. This CDR3 spans 14 amino acids. Germline CDR1 and CDR2: SGDLS and YYNGEE. The CDR3 DNA sequence: TGTGCCAGCAGCGTCCAGGGGACCACCGGGGAGCTGTTTTTT. Its protein is CASSVQGTTGELFF.

This clone was found once. The chain employs TRBV28 and TRBJ2-3; D gene ambiguous. CDR1 and CDR2 from the germline V gene are MDHEN and SYDVKM. The V end lost 2 bases, the J end lost 4 bases, and 13 bases lay between the germline ends. This CDR3 region has 15 residues. As DNA, the CDR3 is TGTGCCAGCAGTTTAATCCGTGGGCCCCCAGATACGCAGTATTTT. Residues: CASSLIRGPPDTQYF.

V usage is TRBV5-4 and J usage is TRBJ2-7; 7 nucleotides align to TRBD1. CDR1 and CDR2 (germline): SGHNT, YYREEE (reference sequence). This CDR3 is built from 16 residues. J gave up 3 bases and V 4 bases, and 13 bases lay outside the gene matches. The CDR3 loop reads CASSQDFGQGVYEQYF. The CDR3 DNA is TGTGCCAGCAGCCAAGATTTCGGGCAGGGGGTCTACGAGCAGTACTTC.

This chain links TRBV28 with TRBJ2-2; 10 nucleotides align to TRBD2. CDR1 MDHEN and CDR2 SYDVKM come from the germline V gene. The CDR3 has 15 residues. The ends lost 5 bases at V and 4 bases at J; junction bases unmatched: 4. In DNA, the CDR3 is TGTGCCAGCAGTACCCCTAGCGGGAGCACCGGGGAGCTGTTTTTT. Its translation is CASSTPSGSTGELFF.

The chain has TRBV6-1 and TRBJ1-5, with D maybe TRBD1 (5 bases). Per germline, CDR1 MNHNS and CDR2 SASEGT. This CDR3 comprises 14 residues. Trimming left V 6 bases short and J 6 bases short, with 15 bases between. The CDR3 coding sequence is TGTGCCAGCAGACCCCGCAGTGGGGGTCAGCCCCAGCATTTT. Protein sequence: CASRPRSGGQPQHF.

This sequence joins TRBV14 and TRBJ1-2; D is perhaps TRBD1 (6 bases). Trimming cost V 4 bases and J 6 bases, with 18 bases left between them. The CDR3 contains 15 residues. The germline V gene encodes CDR1 SGHDN and CDR2 FVKESK. CDR3 loop: CASSPLRGVRNGYTF. Here the CDR3 DNA reads TGTGCCAGCAGCCCCCTAAGGGGGGTCAGAAATGGCTACACCTTC.

The chain joins TRBV7-9 to TRBJ2-3; 13 nucleotides align to TRBD2. Trimming at V came to 8 bases and at J to 0 bases, leaving 8 bases not matched to a gene. In germline, CDR1 is SEHNR, CDR2 FQNEAQ (reference sequence). The CDR3 has 17 amino acids. The chain's CDR3 is CASLRALAGGSTDTQYF. CDR3 in DNA: TGTGCCAGCCTAAGGGCACTAGCGGGAGGGAGCACAGATACGCAGTATTTT.

This clone occurred a few times. The rearrangement links TRBV18 to TRBJ2-7; the D is unclear. V was shortened by 2 bases and J by 2 bases, with 4 bases between the two germline ends. Per germline, CDR1 KGHSH and CDR2 LQKENI. The CDR3 extends over 12 amino acids. CDR3 in DNA: TGTGCCAGCTCACCAGGAGCCTACGAGCAGTACTTC. It codes for CASSPGAYEQYF. Using reference TRBV18 and TRBJ2-7 for the parts outside the CDR3, the full variable domain is NAGVMQNPRHLVRRRGQEARLRCSPMKGHSHVYWYRQLPEEGLKFMVYLQKENIIDESGMPKERFSAEFPKEGPSILRIQQVVRGDSAAYFCASSPGAYEQYFGPGTRLTVT.

This chain connects TRBV7-6 to TRBJ1-4; D gene unclear. Trimming shortened V by 6 bases and J by 7 bases, and 15 bases separated the two germline ends. Germline lookup yields CDR1 SGHVS and CDR2 FNYEAQ. The CDR3 is 14 amino acids. The CDR3 reads CASSKRAIGEKLFF. In DNA form, the CDR3 reads TGTGCCAGCAGTAAAAGGGCGATTGGTGAAAAACTGTTTTTT.

This chain connects TRBV9 to TRBJ2-1; D might be TRBD2 (6 bases). Germline lookup yields CDR1 SGDLS and CDR2 YYNGEE. Trimming removed 2 bases at V and 9 bases at J, with 24 bases between. The CDR3 runs 17 residues. CDR3 coding DNA: TGTGCCAGCAGCGTCCGGGACTCAAGGGCCCTACTGGGTGAGCAGTTCTTC. This encodes CASSVRDSRALLGEQFF.

V is TRBV15 and J is TRBJ2-7; D assignment may be TRBD1 or TRBD2 (6 bases each). CDR1 and CDR2 from the germline V gene are LNHNV and YYDKDF (reference sequence). V lost 0 bases and J lost 7, with 10 bases in between. CDR3 length: 13 amino acids. The CDR3 sequence is CATSRDRGREQYF. The CDR3 nucleotides are TGTGCCACCAGCAGAGACCGGGGGCGAGAGCAGTACTTC.

The J gene is TRBJ2-1, the V gene TRBV7-3; 9 bases map to TRBD2. CDR1 is SGHTA and CDR2 is FQGTGA in the germline V gene. Trimming removed 0 bases from V and 0 bases from J; junction bases left unmatched: 3. CDR3 length: 17 amino acids. The CDR3 protein is CASSLTSGGSSYNEQFF. The CDR3 DNA reads as TGTGCCAGCAGCTTAACGAGCGGGGGGAGCTCCTACAATGAGCAGTTCTTC.

A note on this clone: In this CDR3 the conserved last residue, phenylalanine or tryptophan, is missing, so a read error is likely. V is TRBV19 and J is TRBJ1-1; no reliable D call. The CDR3 is 14 residues long. Trimming removed 1 base at V and 4 bases at J, with 10 bases between. Per the germline V gene, CDR1 is LNHDA and CDR2 is SQIVND (reference sequence). CDR3 protein: CASSIAPQSTEAFL. The CDR3 region has the DNA TGTGCCAGTAGTATAGCCCCTCAGAGCACTGAAGCTTTCCTT.